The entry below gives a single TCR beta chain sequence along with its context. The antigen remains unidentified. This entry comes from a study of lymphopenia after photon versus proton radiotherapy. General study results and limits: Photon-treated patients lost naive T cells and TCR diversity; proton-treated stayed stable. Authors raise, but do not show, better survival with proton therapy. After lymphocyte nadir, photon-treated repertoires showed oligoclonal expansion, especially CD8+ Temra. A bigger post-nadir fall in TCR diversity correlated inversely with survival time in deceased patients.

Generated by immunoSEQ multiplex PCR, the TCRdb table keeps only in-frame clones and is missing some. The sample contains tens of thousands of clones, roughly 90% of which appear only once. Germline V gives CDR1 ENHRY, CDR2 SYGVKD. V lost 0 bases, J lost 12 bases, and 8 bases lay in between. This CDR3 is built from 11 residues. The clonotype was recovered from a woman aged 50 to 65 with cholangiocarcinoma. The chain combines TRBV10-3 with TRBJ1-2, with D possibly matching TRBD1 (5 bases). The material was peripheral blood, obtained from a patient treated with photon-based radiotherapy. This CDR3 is CAISESGADTF. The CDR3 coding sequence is TGTGCCATCAGTGAGTCCGGGGCAGACACCTTC.